These T cell receptor beta chains were read from a single sample in a study of cytomegalovirus exposure and HLA in healthy donors. Clones were read by immunoSEQ multiplex PCR, and TCRdb kept only the in-frame ones, dropping some. The top ten clones hold approximately 4% of a sample with more than 90,000 clones, under 90% of them seen once. The sample consisted of PBMCs. These receptors were collected from a woman aged 70-85 years in good health and CMV-seropositive. Each CDR3 is given with its conserved first and last residue. D genes are given only for firm matches. Part of the rows lack a size; the others show once, few, many or a class for expanded clones.

NA	NA	TRBV2	TRBJ2-2	CASSDGVGELFF	TGTGCCAGCAGTGACGGGGTGGGGGAGCTGTTTTTT
TRBD2	NA	TRBV27	TRBJ2-1	CASSLAGLVLNEQFF	TGTGCCAGCAGTTTAGCGGGACTAGTTCTCAATGAGCAGTTCTTC
TRBD1	NA	TRBV19	TRBJ1-5	CASSIQGATISNQPQHF	TGTGCCAGTAGTATCCAGGGGGCCACGATTAGCAATCAGCCCCAGCATTTT
TRBD1	NA	TRBV5-1	TRBJ2-3	CASSLGGQGQADTQYF	TGCGCCAGCAGCTTGGGGGGACAGGGACAGGCAGATACGCAGTATTTT
NA	once	TRBV11-3	TRBJ2-4	CASSFAEASKNIQYF	TGTGCCAGCAGCTTCGCGGAGGCGAGCAAAAACATTCAGTACTTC
NA	NA	TRBV6-5	TRBJ2-1	CASSYSPGTYNEQFF	TGTGCCAGCAGTTACTCCCCAGGGACCTACAATGAGCAGTTCTTC
TRBD2	NA	TRBV9	TRBJ2-5	CASSVGGNRMETQYF	TGTGCCAGCAGTGTCGGGGGGAACCGTATGGAGACCCAGTACTTC
TRBD1	NA	TRBV27	TRBJ2-3	CASSRDRGGVDTQYF	TGTGCCAGCAGTCGTGACAGGGGGGGGGTGGATACGCAGTATTTT
NA	NA	TRBV5-4	TRBJ2-3	CASSVGTPRTDTQYF	TGTGCCAGCAGCGTGGGGACTCCACGCACAGATACGCAGTATTTT
NA	once	TRBV19	TRBJ1-5	CASSMTGQDQPQHF	TGTGCCAGTAGTATGACGGGACAAGATCAGCCCCAGCATTTT
NA	NA	TRBV12-5	TRBJ1-1	CASGLVGGADGGWDTEAFF	TGTGCTAGTGGTTTGGTAGGGGGGGCGGACGGGGGTTGGGACACTGAAGCTTTCTTT
TRBD1	NA	TRBV5-1	TRBJ2-7	CASSLAVTGANEQYF	TGCGCCAGCAGCTTGGCGGTGACAGGGGCGAACGAGCAGTACTTC
NA	NA	TRBV30	TRBJ1-3	CAWSVGGPKNTIYF	TGTGCCTGGAGTGTGGGGGGGCCCAAAAACACCATATATTTT
NA	NA	TRBV28	TRBJ2-2	CASVQANTGELFF	TGTGCCAGCGTACAGGCCAACACCGGGGAGCTGTTTTTT
NA	NA	TRBV5-1	TRBJ2-5	CASSLTGKTQYF	TGCGCCAGCAGCTTGACAGGGAAGACCCAGTACTTC
NA	NA	TRBV15	TRBJ2-1	CATSRETFGGTYDNEQFF	TGTGCCACCAGCAGAGAAACCTTTGGGGGGACTTACGACAATGAGCAGTTCTTC
NA	NA	TRBV1	TRBJ2-7	CTSILAGGVEQYF	TGCACCAGTATACTAGCGGGAGGGGTCGAGCAGTACTTC
TRBD2	NA	TRBV5-4	TRBJ2-5	CASSPIAGGLQETQYF	TGTGCCAGCAGTCCGATAGCGGGAGGACTCCAAGAGACCCAGTACTTC
TRBD1	NA	TRBV6-4	TRBJ1-2	CASSDSGTGSGGYTF	TGTGCCAGCAGTGACTCCGGGACAGGGTCGGGTGGCTACACCTTC
TRBD2	NA	TRBV9	TRBJ2-3	CASSVSSGRGTDTQYF	TGTGCCAGCAGCGTTTCTAGCGGGAGGGGGACAGATACGCAGTATTTT
TRBD1	once	TRBV5-4	TRBJ1-3	CASSLGGQGGSGNTIYF	TGTGCCAGCAGCCTAGGGGGACAGGGGGGCTCTGGAAACACCATATATTTT
TRBD2	NA	TRBV5-6	TRBJ2-7	CASSLGSPSGMGGEQYF	TGTGCCAGCAGCTTGGGGAGTCCTAGCGGGATGGGTGGCGAGCAGTACTTC
TRBD2	NA	TRBV5-1	TRBJ2-1	CASSLLAARYNEQFF	TGCGCCAGCAGCTTACTAGCGGCTAGATACAATGAGCAGTTCTTC
NA	NA	TRBV7-6	TRBJ2-2	CASSGAGTGELFF	TGTGCCAGCAGTGGGGCCGGCACCGGGGAGCTGTTTTTT
NA	NA	TRBV5-1	TRBJ2-3	CASSLEGGTDTQYF	TGCGCCAGCAGCTTAGAGGGGGGCACAGATACGCAGTATTTT
NA	NA	TRBV5-1	TRBJ2-2	CASSPRRSGNPNTGELFF	TGCGCCAGCAGCCCGAGAAGGTCAGGGAACCCTAACACCGGGGAGCTGTTTTTT
TRBD2	NA	TRBV5-1	TRBJ2-3	CASSLEPSGSTDTQYF	TGCGCCAGCAGCTTGGAGCCTAGCGGTTCCACAGATACGCAGTATTTT
TRBD1	NA	TRBV29-1	TRBJ1-2	CSVSTGGALGYGYTF	TGCAGCGTCTCAACAGGGGGCGCTTTGGGGTATGGCTACACCTTC
TRBD1	NA	TRBV9	TRBJ2-6	CASSGGQAAGANVLTF	TGTGCCAGCAGCGGTGGACAGGCGGCCGGGGCCAACGTCCTGACTTTC
TRBD2	NA	TRBV11-2	TRBJ2-1	CASSSGLADYNEQFF	TGTGCCAGCAGCTCGGGACTAGCAGACTACAATGAGCAGTTCTTC
NA	few	TRBV10-2	TRBJ1-3	CARLRTSGGNTIYF	TGCGCCCGCCTTCGAACCTCGGGGGGAAACACCATATATTTT
TRBD2	NA	TRBV2	TRBJ2-7	CASKSGLVSYEQYF	TGTGCCAGCAAATCCGGACTAGTATCCTACGAGCAGTACTTC
TRBD1	NA	TRBV14	TRBJ2-1	CASSEGQGGYWEQFF	TGTGCCAGCAGCGAAGGACAGGGGGGTTACTGGGAGCAGTTCTTC
NA	NA	TRBV7-2	TRBJ2-3	CASSLALRRRDSTDTQYF	TGTGCCAGCAGCTTAGCGCTGAGGCGGCGGGATAGCACAGATACGCAGTATTTT
NA	NA	TRBV9	TRBJ2-6	CASSADQRGGAGANVLTF	TGTGCCAGCAGCGCAGACCAAAGGGGGGGGGCTGGGGCCAACGTCCTGACTTTC
NA	few	TRBV7-2	TRBJ2-1	CASSIPGTRQQFF	TGTGCCAGCAGCATTCCGGGAACACGCCAGCAGTTCTTC
TRBD2	NA	TRBV30	TRBJ2-7	CAWIPGLAGSRLRQYF	TGTGCCTGGATTCCGGGACTAGCGGGATCCAGGCTCAGGCAGTACTTC
TRBD2	NA	TRBV7-6	TRBJ2-2	CASSLAPRLAGGSGELFF	TGTGCCAGCAGCTTAGCTCCGCGGCTAGCGGGAGGATCCGGGGAGCTGTTTTTT
TRBD1	NA	TRBV10-1	TRBJ2-7	CASSESGDRAPGCGSPTYEQYF	TGCGCCAGCAGTGAGTCAGGGGACAGGGCCCCGGGATGTGGATCTCCTACGTACGAGCAGTACTTC
NA	NA	TRBV25-1	TRBJ2-7	CASSVPTGMRDF	TGTGCCAGCAGTGTACCTACCGGGATGCGGGACTTC
TRBD2	NA	TRBV25-1	TRBJ2-1	CASSELQSGGRNEQFF	TGTGCCAGCAGTGAATTACAATCGGGGGGGAGAAATGAGCAGTTCTTC
TRBD1	NA	TRBV29-1	TRBJ2-5	CSVTGDREETQYF	TGCAGCGTCACCGGGGACAGGGAGGAGACCCAGTACTTC
TRBD1	NA	TRBV5-1	TRBJ2-7	CASSIDRAYEQYF	TGCGCCAGCAGCATAGACAGGGCCTACGAGCAGTACTTC